This T cell receptor beta chain was sequenced during a study of blood T cell repertoires in COVID-19 (TCRdb year 2020). Study-wide context: Samples from collaborators originated in the United States, Italy and Spain and spanned both the acute and convalescent phases of COVID-19. Samples came from the ongoing ImmuneRACE study (first 160 participants) plus 1,254 subjects from 6 global collaborators. HLA class I and class II types, where available, came from metadata supplied by the sample provider rather than from assay-based typing. The repertoires were made available in a free public database intended to serve as a resource for research on the immune response to SARS-CoV-2. The sample metadata nearly always contained a de-identified subject ID, COVID-19 status, age in years and sex. Subjects who had been exposed to COVID-19, were actively infected with it, or had recovered from it provided the deeply sampled blood TCRbeta repertoires that made up the dataset. The material from the prospective study consisted of cDNA or gDNA derived from T cells, B-cell-depleted T cells, or PBMCs.

Whole blood was collected in K2EDTA tubes by collaborating institutions according to the institutions' own protocols. Collaborator samples were shipped for TCRbeta analysis as frozen whole blood, isolated PBMCs, or DNA extracted from either sample type. The immunoSEQ Assay, a bias-controlled multiplex PCR, was used to amplify TCRbeta CDR3 regions from genomic DNA. In the original analysis: Within the assay, amplification of reference gene primers was used to estimate how many nucleated cells each sample contained. To quantify the absolute abundance of each unique TCRbeta CDR3 rearrangement, sequence reads were collapsed and filtered. For each sample, productive Simpson clonality was calculated by taking the square root of Simpson's diversity index across productive rearrangements. The immuneACCESS repertoire file appears here via TCRdb, limited to in-frame rearrangements. These files lack a portion of the clones; in checked studies, under half of the deficit traces to unresolved V genes, and the cause of the others is not known. That table is the source of V, J and clone size, and D and trimming were worked out from the DNA. The sample table contains roughly 180,000 clones; only one count was recorded for more than 85% of them. In total, the top ten clones hold roughly 2.9% of the sample.

Results and caveats for the whole study, not just this receptor: The amount of clinical and demographic metadata varied by source and participant and was provided uncurated.

The germline V gene gives CDR1 as SGDLS and CDR2 as YYNGEE. V lost 4 bases and J lost 2 bases; the stretch between them is 8 bases long. From the cysteine up to the phenylalanine, the CDR3 has a length of 13 residues. Only CDR3 DNA is held: 39 bases, read in frame from base 1. Of note for this clone: Which antigen it targets is not known. No base-level quality is on record; no much larger clone is a single base apart.

The sequenced sample consisted of peripheral blood. The receptor comes from a woman in her 30s with active or convalescent COVID-19. The chain joins TRBV9 to TRBJ2-3, with an unclear D gene assignment. DNA sequence: TGTGCCAGCAGCCTATTCGCCACAGATACGCAGTATTTT. Translated, this is CASSLFATDTQYF.